This T cell receptor beta chain stems from a study of tumor-infiltrating lymphocytes in primary liver carcinoma. Study-wide background: The study included patients who were men and women aged 30 to 69 years.

RNA isolated from unsorted whole blood supplied the blood RNA, with germline DNA also extracted. The researchers produced TCR beta cDNA from 450 to 600 ng total RNA with a constant-region primer. A slightly modified ARM-PCR protocol with three nested multiplex PCR rounds produced these TCR beta libraries. TRBV1-TRBV30 forward and Cbeta reverse primers drove the first two roughly 10-cycle rounds. A single record per CDR3 protein comes from TCRdb applying MiXCR to the multiplex PCR reads. This sample has hundreds of thousands of distinct CDR3 sequences, with 50% to 75% found just once. Broader study findings: Tumors had a top-250-clone fraction that was significantly higher than blood (p = 0.039). Compared with tumor region pairs, tumor-adjacent and tumor-blood pairs overlapped less.

Points on this clonotype: Antigen specificity is unknown.

Germline V gene lookup returns CDR1 SGHAT and CDR2 FQNNGV. This CDR3 has 16 amino acids. The junction had 16 bases not matched to a gene; V was cut back by 11 bases and J by 5 bases. The chain has TRBV11-2 and TRBJ1-5; 9 bases align to TRBD1. The sequencing input was peripheral blood. This receptor was identified in a woman aged 30 to 39 with primary liver carcinoma and hepatitis B virus infection. The CDR3 spells CACGLTGTGRDQPQHF. Written as DNA, the CDR3 is TGTGCCTGCGGCTTGACCGGGACAGGGAGGGATCAGCCCCAGCATTTT.